The 10 T cell receptor beta chains presented below share a single source sample, sequenced in a study of blood T cell repertoires in COVID-19. Sequencing was performed with immunoSEQ multiplex PCR; in TCRdb, only in-frame clones are kept and a portion is missing. The data contain 270,000 or so clones, about 90% of them singletons. What was sequenced was peripheral blood. The receptors here all came from a woman under 40 with COVID-19, enrolled during active disease.

This clone was picked up one time. The CDR3 is CASSPRRDRGPEQYF. The CDR3 DNA sequence: TGTGCCAGCAGCCCCCGCCGGGACAGGGGGCCCGAGCAGTACTTC. This chain joins TRBV7-6 and TRBJ2-7, with 12 positions matching TRBD1. CDR1 and CDR2 (germline): SGHVS, FNYEAQ. The ends lost 5 bases at V and 6 bases at J; junction bases unmatched: 8. This CDR3 contains 15 residues.

The chain has TRBV7-9 and TRBJ1-5; TRBD1 matches at 7 bases. The CDR3 loop spans 15 amino acids. Germline V gene data show CDR1 as SEHNR and CDR2 as FQNEAQ (reference sequence). V was pared by 5 bases and J by 9 bases, with 13 bases of the junction left unmatched. The CDR3 protein is CASSRNTGDGGPQHF. DNA of the CDR3: TGTGCCAGCAGCCGCAACACAGGGGATGGCGGGCCCCAGCATTTT.

In nucleotides, the CDR3 is TGCGCCAGCAGCCAAGATCCTCCGGGCGGAGAGGGCGGGGAGCTGTTTTTT. Protein product: CASSQDPPGGEGGELFF. This chain connects TRBV4-1 to TRBJ2-2, with a possible D match to TRBD2 (5 bases). Trimming took off 0 bases at V and 7 bases at J, with 18 bases between the two ends. Germline CDR1 MGHRA, CDR2 YSYEKL. The CDR3 totals 17 residues.

This chain joins TRBV10-3 and TRBJ2-5; TRBD1 aligns across 10 bases. This CDR3 region has 15 residues. Trimming took 5 bases from V and 4 from J; bases not matched to a gene: 7. Looked up from germline, CDR1 is ENHRY and CDR2 is SYGVKD. For the CDR3, the DNA is TGTGCCATCAGTTTAGGGGACAGGGGCATAGAGACCCAGTACTTC. Its translation: CAISLGDRGIETQYF.

The rearrangement links TRBV28 to TRBJ1-2, with 8 bases fitting TRBD1. Per germline, CDR1 MDHEN and CDR2 SYDVKM. Trimming at V came to 3 bases and at J to 7 bases, leaving 4 bases not matched to a gene. This CDR3 comprises 13 residues. CDR3: CASSFRQGFGYTF. The CDR3 DNA reads TGTGCCAGCAGTTTCAGACAGGGGTTTGGCTACACCTTC.

Here the CDR3 reads CASSQESGTISGYTF. The CDR3 DNA sequence: TGCGCCAGCAGCCAAGAATCCGGGACAATTTCCGGCTACACCTTC. The chain uses TRBV4-1 and TRBJ1-2, with D possibly TRBD1 on 6 matching bases. CDR3 length: 15 amino acids. The germline V gene has CDR1 MGHRA and CDR2 YSYEKL. Trimming took 0 bases from V and 8 from J, leaving 16 bases between them.

Details on this clone: Other DNA sequences from this sample encode an identical CDR3 as well. This chain joins TRBV18 and TRBJ2-5; possibly TRBD1 for D (5 bases). The CDR3 runs to 13 residues. V was shortened by 3 bases and J by 5 bases, with 10 bases between the two germline ends. Germline V gives CDR1 KGHSH, CDR2 LQKENI. The CDR3 spells CASSPQGRETQYF. In DNA, the CDR3 is TGTGCCAGCTCACCCCAGGGAAGGGAGACCCAGTACTTC.

The CDR3 spells CASSPGLGDNEQFF. DNA for the CDR3: TGTGCCAGCAGCCCGGGACTAGGGGACAATGAGCAGTTCTTC. V usage is TRBV5-6 and J usage is TRBJ2-1; 8 bases map to TRBD2. This CDR3 comprises 14 residues. V was pared by 4 bases and J by 5 bases, with 5 bases of the junction left unmatched. In germline, CDR1 is SGHDT, CDR2 YYEEEE.

This clone was detected only once. This CDR3 reads CASSPTGLGFTDTQYF. The CDR3 DNA reads TGTGCCAGTAGCCCGACAGGGTTGGGGTTCACAGATACGCAGTATTTT. The chain employs TRBV19 and TRBJ2-3; 7 bases are a match to TRBD1. In germline, CDR1 is LNHDA, CDR2 SQIVND (reference sequence). This CDR3 comprises 16 residues. V shed 6 bases and J 2 bases; nucleotides not matched to a gene: 11.

The V call is TRBV5-4, the J call TRBJ1-2; D not certain. This CDR3 spans 14 amino acids. Trimming took 5 bases from V and 1 from J, leaving 12 bases between them. Germline V gene sequence: CDR1 SGHNT, CDR2 YYREEE (reference sequence). The CDR3 here is CASRSPQSNYGYTF. Here the CDR3 DNA reads TGTGCCAGCAGGAGCCCACAGAGTAACTATGGCTACACCTTC.